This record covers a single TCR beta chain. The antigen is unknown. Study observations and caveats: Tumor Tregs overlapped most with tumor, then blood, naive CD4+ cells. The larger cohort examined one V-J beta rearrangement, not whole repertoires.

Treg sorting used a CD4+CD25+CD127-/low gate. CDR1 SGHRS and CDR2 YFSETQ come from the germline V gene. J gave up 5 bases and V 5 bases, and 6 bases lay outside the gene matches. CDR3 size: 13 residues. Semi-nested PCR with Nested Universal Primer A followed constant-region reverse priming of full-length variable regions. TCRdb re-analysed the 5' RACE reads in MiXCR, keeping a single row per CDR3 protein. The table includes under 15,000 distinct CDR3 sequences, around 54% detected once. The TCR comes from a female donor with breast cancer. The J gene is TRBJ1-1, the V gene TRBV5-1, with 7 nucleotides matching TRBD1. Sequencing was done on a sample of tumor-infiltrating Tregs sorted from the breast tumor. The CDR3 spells CASRPAGQTEAFF. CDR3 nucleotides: TGCGCCAGCAGGCCGGCGGGACAGACTGAAGCTTTCTTT.